This entry lists 30 T cell receptor beta chains sequenced from one sample in a study of blood T cell repertoires in COVID-19. Generated by immunoSEQ multiplex PCR, the TCRdb table keeps only in-frame clones and is missing some. Found here are some 270,000 clones, around 86% of them singletons; the top ten hold less than 2%. Sequencing used PBMCs or T cells enriched from blood (not recorded which). The receptors originated from a woman aged 40-49 years who had recovered from COVID-19.

CDR3 loop: CASSEGLAGDTQYF. CDR3 in DNA: TGTGCCAGCAGCGAGGGACTAGCGGGAGATACGCAGTATTTT. The chain combines TRBV9 with TRBJ2-3; 12 bases match TRBD2. The CDR3 has 14 amino acids. CDR1 and CDR2 from the germline V gene are SGDLS and YYNGEE. V shed 3 bases, J shed 5 bases, and the junction held 1 base outside the gene matches.

CDR3 in DNA: TGTGCCAGCAGTCGCCAGGGACAGCTAAATCAGCCCCAGCATTTT. Protein sequence: CASSRQGQLNQPQHF. The chain has TRBV27 and TRBJ1-5; 7 nucleotides agree with TRBD1. CDR3 length: 15 residues. Per germline, CDR1 MNHEY and CDR2 SMNVEV (reference sequence). V was clipped by 5 bases and J by 4 bases; unmatched bases: 8.

The chain employs TRBV11-1 and TRBJ2-5; TRBD2 is a possible D gene (5 bases). Germline CDR1 reads SGHAT; CDR2 reads FQDESV (reference sequence). Trimming took off 0 bases at V and 4 bases at J, with 12 bases between the two ends. The CDR3 runs 15 residues. DNA for the CDR3: TGTGCCAGCAGCTTAGCGCCGGAGGTAGGAGAGACCCAGTACTTC. Its protein product is CASSLAPEVGETQYF. Drawing the rest from reference TRBV11-1 and TRBJ2-5, the complete variable domain is EAEVAQSPRYKITEKSQAVAFWCDPISGHATLYWYRQILGQGPELLVQFQDESVVDDSQLPKDRFSAERLKGVDSTLKIQPAELGDSAMYLCASSLAPEVGETQYFGPGTRLLVL.

The V and J genes are TRBV7-3 and TRBJ2-1; 7 nucleotides align to TRBD1. Trimming removed 1 base from V and 2 bases from J; junction bases left unmatched: 5. This CDR3 spans 16 amino acids. From germline, CDR1 is SGHTA and CDR2 FQGTGA. The CDR3 bases are TGTGCCAGCAGCTTAAGGGCCCAGGGGGCCTACAATGAGCAGTTCTTC. It specifies CASSLRAQGAYNEQFF.

The CDR3 loop is CASSLAGGYQPQHF. As DNA, the CDR3 is TGCGCCAGCAGCTTGGCCGGCGGGTATCAGCCCCAGCATTTT. The chain carries TRBV5-1 and TRBJ1-5, with D unclear. The germline V gene encodes CDR1 SGHRS and CDR2 YFSETQ. V was cut by 0 bases and J by 5 bases, with 9 bases left in between. This CDR3 comprises 14 residues. The full variable domain, rest sourced from reference TRBV5-1 and TRBJ1-5, is KAGVTQTPRYLIKTRGQQVTLSCSPISGHRSVSWYQQTPGQGLQFLFEYFSETQRNKGNFPGRFSGRQFSNSRSEMNVSTLELGDSALYLCASSLAGGYQPQHFGDGTRLSIL.

This clone was seen only once. The rearrangement links TRBV18 to TRBJ1-2, with a weak D call TRBD1 (6 bases). V was clipped by 4 bases and J by 4 bases, with 16 bases between them. Per the germline V gene, CDR1 is KGHSH and CDR2 is LQKENI. This CDR3 is built from 15 residues. In nucleotides, the CDR3 is TGTGCCAGCTCACTCCTCCCGGACAGTGCCTATGGCTACACCTTC. Protein sequence: CASSLLPDSAYGYTF.

This clone was counted only a few times. The chain combines TRBV5-5 with TRBJ1-2; D may be TRBD1 (6 bases). This CDR3 region has 16 residues. The V end lost 4 bases, the J end lost 8 bases, and 24 bases lay between the germline ends. In germline, CDR1 is SGHKS, CDR2 YYEKEE (reference sequence). CDR3 sequence reads: CASSPTIIDRWGGYTF. The CDR3 DNA reads as TGTGCCAGCAGCCCTACTATAATCGACAGGTGGGGCGGCTACACCTTC.

The gene calls are TRBV6-5 and TRBJ1-2; D call uncertain. The CDR3 contains 16 residues. Germline V gene data show CDR1 as MNHEY and CDR2 as SVGAGI. Trimming shortened V by 0 bases and J by 5 bases, and 16 bases separated the two germline ends. This chain's CDR3 is CASSYSGRESVYGYTF. DNA for the CDR3: TGTGCCAGCAGTTACTCGGGCAGAGAGTCGGTATATGGCTACACCTTC.

The chain uses TRBV18 and TRBJ2-7; TRBD2 is a possible D gene (6 bases). The CDR3 spans 14 residues. Germline values: CDR1 KGHSH, CDR2 LQKENI. V lost 3 bases and J 5 bases, leaving 14 bases between the germline ends. In nucleotides, the CDR3 is TGTGCCAGCTCACCCCCCGGGAGATGGAACGAGCAGTACTTC. Protein sequence: CASSPPGRWNEQYF. Complete variable domain (other parts from reference TRBV18 and TRBJ2-7): NAGVMQNPRHLVRRRGQEARLRCSPMKGHSHVYWYRQLPEEGLKFMVYLQKENIIDESGMPKERFSAEFPKEGPSILRIQQVVRGDSAAYFCASSPPGRWNEQYFGPGTRLTVT.

The CDR3 DNA follows: TGCAGTGCTAGTGCAGGGAAGAACACTGAAGCTTTCTTT. Translation gives CSASAGKNTEAFF. V and J are TRBV20-1 and TRBJ1-1; possible D gene TRBD1, 5 bases. V was clipped by 3 bases and J by 1 base, with 9 bases between them. The CDR3 loop spans 13 amino acids. CDR1 is DFQATT and CDR2 is SNEGSKA in the germline V gene (reference sequence).

This rearrangement joins TRBV7-3 to TRBJ2-1, with TRBD2 matching 7 bases. Germline V gene sequence: CDR1 SGHTA, CDR2 FQGTGA. The CDR3 runs 13 residues. Germline trimming cut 2 bases from V and 13 bases from J; bases unmatched to any gene: 8. The CDR3 protein is CASSLASGTQQFF. The CDR3 nucleotides read TGTGCCAGCAGCTTAGCGAGCGGGACGCAACAGTTCTTC.

This chain links TRBV7-8 with TRBJ1-4; 7 nucleotides line up with TRBD1. This CDR3 has 15 amino acids. The germline gives CDR1 SGHVS, CDR2 FQNEAQ. Trimming at V came to 5 bases and at J to 7 bases, leaving 10 bases not matched to a gene. CDR3 in amino acids: CASSEGQGGGEKLFF. CDR3 nucleotide sequence: TGTGCCAGCAGCGAAGGGCAGGGGGGAGGTGAAAAACTGTTTTTT.

The V and J genes are TRBV18 and TRBJ2-1; D might be TRBD2 (5 bases). The ends were cut back, 0 bases at V and 5 bases at J, with 17 bases in the middle. The CDR3 is 17 residues long. Germline V gene data show CDR1 as KGHSH and CDR2 as LQKENI. The CDR3 loop is CASSPPSGSSGNNEQFF. The CDR3, as DNA: TGTGCCAGCTCACCACCTTCGGGGAGTTCGGGAAACAATGAGCAGTTCTTC.

The DNA for the CDR3 is TGCGCCAGCAGCTTGGATCGGACAGGGGGCGCCTTGAGGGGCTACACCTTC. Amino acid sequence: CASSLDRTGGALRGYTF. J is TRBJ1-2 and V is TRBV5-1, with 11 bases identical to TRBD1. CDR1 and CDR2 from the germline V gene are SGHRS and YFSETQ. V shed 0 bases, J shed 8 bases, and the junction held 12 bases outside the gene matches. The CDR3 contains 17 residues.

The sample holds one count of this clone. The rearrangement links TRBV29-1 to TRBJ1-1; TRBD1 aligns across 7 bases. Germline V gives CDR1 SQVTM, CDR2 ANQGSEA. Unmatched junction bases numbered 9, after V lost 5 bases and J lost 0 bases. This CDR3 comprises 15 residues. In nucleotides, the CDR3 is TGCAGCGTTAAAACCTGGACAGGAATGAACACTGAAGCTTTCTTT. Protein: CSVKTWTGMNTEAFF.

This chain joins TRBV3-1 (or the pseudogene TRBV3-2) and TRBJ2-1; a possible D gene is TRBD2 (6 bases). The CDR3 is 18 amino acids. The germline V gene encodes CDR1 LGHDT and CDR2 YNNKEL (reference sequence). The V end lost 1 base, the J end lost 1 base, and 17 bases lay between the germline ends. The CDR3 nucleotides are TGTGCCAGCAGCCAAGTGGAGAGAGGGGAGGTGTCCTACAATGAGCAGTTCTTC. Translation: CASSQVERGEVSYNEQFF.

V gene TRBV5-1 combines with J gene TRBJ1-1, with D unresolved. Trimming took 1 base from V and 3 from J, leaving 7 bases between them. There are 13 residues in the CDR3. Germline CDR1 SGHRS, CDR2 YFSETQ. CDR3 region: CASSLYTDTEAFF. For the CDR3, the DNA is TGCGCCAGCAGCTTGTACACCGACACTGAAGCTTTCTTT.

This clone has a single count. The chain recombines TRBV15 with TRBJ1-3; unclear D gene. Germline CDR1 and CDR2: LNHNV and YYDKDF (reference sequence). This CDR3 is 13 amino acids long. V shed 5 bases and J shed 0 bases, with 5 bases lying between them. Written as DNA, the CDR3 is TGTGCCACCAGCCCCAGCTCTGGAAACACCATATATTTT. Translating gives CATSPSSGNTIYF.

V usage is TRBV30 and J usage is TRBJ1-5, with D possibly matching TRBD1 (6 bases). Germline V gives CDR1 GTSNPN, CDR2 SVGIG (reference sequence). The CDR3 has 15 residues. Trimming stripped 3 bases from V and 0 bases from J, with 12 bases between. The CDR3 sequence is CAWRPGHLSNQPQHF. For the CDR3, the DNA is TGTGCCTGGAGGCCGGGACACCTTAGCAATCAGCCCCAGCATTTT.

The J gene is TRBJ2-7, the V gene TRBV4-1; D unresolved. This CDR3 contains 15 residues. Germline V gene lookup returns CDR1 MGHRA and CDR2 YSYEKL. V dropped 0 bases and J dropped 0 bases, with 9 bases sitting between them. CDR3 region: CASSQDPGSSYEQYF. The CDR3 region has the DNA TGCGCCAGCAGCCAAGATCCAGGTAGCTCCTACGAGCAGTACTTC.

The chain recombines TRBV7-2 with TRBJ2-1, with D perhaps matching TRBD2 (6 bases). The germline V gene encodes CDR1 SGHTA and CDR2 FQGNSA. The CDR3 covers 15 residues. V lost 2 bases to trimming and J lost 6 bases, with 14 bases between them. The CDR3 loop is CASSLTKDYGNEQFF. Written as DNA, the CDR3 is TGTGCCAGCAGCTTAACCAAGGACTACGGCAATGAGCAGTTCTTC.

This sequence joins TRBV7-8 and TRBJ1-5; 7 bases align to TRBD1. The CDR3 length is 14 residues. In germline, CDR1 is SGHVS, CDR2 FQNEAQ. Trimming took 1 base from V and 6 from J; bases not matched to a gene: 3. The CDR3 nucleotides read TGTGCCAGCAGCTTAGGACAGGGCGGTCAGCCCCAGCATTTT. Amino acids: CASSLGQGGQPQHF.

V is TRBV7-2 and J is TRBJ2-4; 7 nucleotides line up with TRBD1. The trim removed 1 base at V and 1 base at J, leaving 1 base unmatched. The germline V gene encodes CDR1 SGHTA and CDR2 FQGNSA. This CDR3 contains 15 residues. For the CDR3, the DNA is TGTGCCAGCAGCTTAGAGGGGGCTGCCAAAAACATTCAGTACTTC. This gives the protein CASSLEGAAKNIQYF.

The chain employs TRBV5-4 and TRBJ2-3; D is uncertain. CDR1 is SGHNT and CDR2 is YYREEE in the germline V gene (reference sequence). This CDR3 region has 14 residues. Trimming removed 2 bases at V and 6 bases at J, with 13 bases between. DNA for the CDR3: TGTGCCAGCAGCTTATGGTATAGGCGGGATACGCAGTATTTT. Protein: CASSLWYRRDTQYF. Full variable domain (missing parts from reference TRBV5-4 and TRBJ2-3): ETGVTQSPTHLIKTRGQQVTLRCSSQSGHNTVSWYQQALGQGPQFIFQYYREEENGRGNFPPRFSGLQFPNYSSELNVNALELDDSALYLCASSLWYRRDTQYFGPGTRLTVL.

The rearrangement uses TRBV30 and TRBJ1-3, with a tentative D call TRBD1 (5 bases). CDR1 is GTSNPN and CDR2 is SVGIG in the germline V gene (reference sequence). The length of the CDR3 is 15 residues. The germline V and J ends were trimmed by 5 bases and 0 bases, with 14 bases remaining between them. The CDR3 region is CAWGYGASSGNTIYF. CDR3 nucleotides: TGTGCCTGGGGATATGGGGCGAGCTCTGGAAACACCATATATTTT.

The chain couples TRBV30 to TRBJ1-1, with a tentative D call TRBD1 (5 bases). CDR1 GTSNPN and CDR2 SVGIG come from the germline V gene (reference sequence). This CDR3 is 13 amino acids long. With 4 bases removed from V and 3 bases from J, the gap between germline ends came to 12 bases. In nucleotides, the CDR3 is TGTGCCTGGATCAGGGCAGACTACACTGAAGCTTTCTTT. Translating gives CAWIRADYTEAFF.

The gene calls are TRBV18 and TRBJ2-7, with D possibly being TRBD1 (6 bases). From germline, CDR1 is KGHSH and CDR2 LQKENI. CDR3 length: 15 amino acids. Trimming stripped 6 bases from V and 4 bases from J, with 19 bases between. Here the CDR3 reads CASSQDRQVPYEQYF. CDR3 sequence (DNA): TGTGCCAGCTCTCAAGACAGACAGGTGCCATACGAGCAGTACTTC.

Notes on this clone: The junction shows a germline mismatch at one end, possibly a read error. The V gene is TRBV7-9, the J gene TRBJ2-3; a weak D match, TRBD1 (7 bases). The germline V gene encodes CDR1 SEHNR and CDR2 FQNEAQ (reference sequence). This CDR3 region has 19 residues. The CDR3 region is CASSIAAGTGASSADTQYF. CDR3 DNA: TGTGCCAGCAGCATAGCGGCGGGAACAGGGGCTTCTTCGGCAGATACGCAGTATTTT. The full variable domain, rest sourced from reference TRBV7-9 and TRBJ2-3, is DTGVSQNPRHKITKRGQNVTFRCDPISEHNRLYWYRQTLGQGPEFLTYFQNEAQLEKSRLLSDRFSAERPKGSFSTLEIQRTEQGDSAMYLCASSIAAGTGASSADTQYFGPGTRLTVL.

This clone was observed a handful of times. The chain couples TRBV20-1 to TRBJ1-1, with D perhaps matching TRBD1 (5 bases). The germline CDR1 and CDR2 sequences are DFQATT and SNEGSKA (reference sequence). The CDR3 loop spans 12 amino acids. V lost 3 bases and J 11 bases, leaving 16 bases between the germline ends. The CDR3 sequence: CSASTPPGNAFF. As DNA, the CDR3 is TGCAGTGCTAGTACCCCTCCAGGGAATGCTTTCTTT.

As regards this clone: An end of the junction does not agree with germline; a read error may underlie this. The gene calls are TRBV11-2 and TRBJ1-6; weak D call: TRBD1 (5 bases). CDR3 size: 13 residues. Germline CDR1 reads SGHAT; CDR2 reads FQNNGV. CDR3: CASSLDGTLQLNF. The DNA for the CDR3 is TGTGCCAGCAGCTTAGACGGGACTCTCCAACTCAATTTT.